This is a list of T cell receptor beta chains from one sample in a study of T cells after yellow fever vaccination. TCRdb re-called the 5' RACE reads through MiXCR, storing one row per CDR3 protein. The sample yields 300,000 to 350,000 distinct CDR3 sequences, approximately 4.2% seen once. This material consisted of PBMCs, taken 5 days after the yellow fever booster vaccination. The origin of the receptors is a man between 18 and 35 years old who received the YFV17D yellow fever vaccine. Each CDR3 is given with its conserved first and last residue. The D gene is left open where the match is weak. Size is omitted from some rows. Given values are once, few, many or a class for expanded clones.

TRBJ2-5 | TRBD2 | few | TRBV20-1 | CSARGTSGVQETQYF | TGCAGTGCTAGAGGGACTAGCGGGGTCCAAGAGACCCAGTACTTC
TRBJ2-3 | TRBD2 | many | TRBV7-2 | CASSLGTSGLQYF | TGTGCCAGCAGCTTAGGGACTAGCGGTTTGCAGTATTTT
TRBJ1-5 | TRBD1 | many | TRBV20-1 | CSARDLQGHQPQHF | TGCAGTGCTAGAGACCTACAGGGGCATCAGCCCCAGCATTTT
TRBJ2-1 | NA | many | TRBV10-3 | CAISARTTDNEQFF | TGTGCCATCAGTGCACGGACGACCGACAATGAGCAGTTCTTC
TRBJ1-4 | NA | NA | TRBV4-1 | CASSQDLWEKLFF | TGCGCCAGCAGCCAAGATTTATGGGAAAAACTGTTTTTT
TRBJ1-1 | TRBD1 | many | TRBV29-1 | CSVVGTAVNTEAFF | TGCAGCGTTGTCGGGACAGCAGTGAACACTGAAGCTTTCTTT
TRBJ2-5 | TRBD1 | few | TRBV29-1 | CSADRGGETQYF | TGCAGCGCGGACAGGGGAGGAGAGACCCAGTACTTC
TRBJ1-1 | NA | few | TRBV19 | CASSGGNSWTEAFF | TGTGCCAGTAGTGGGGGGAACTCTTGGACTGAAGCTTTCTTT
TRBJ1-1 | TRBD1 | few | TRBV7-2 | CASSSYRGGTEAFF | TGTGCCAGCAGCTCCTACAGGGGGGGCACTGAAGCTTTCTTT
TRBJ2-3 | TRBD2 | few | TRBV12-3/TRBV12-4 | CASSPRLAGSYTQYF | TGTGCCAGCAGCCCCCGACTAGCGGGGTCCTATACGCAGTATTTT
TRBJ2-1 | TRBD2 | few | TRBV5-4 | CASSSPLAGHEQFF | TGTGCCAGCAGCTCGCCCCTAGCGGGGCATGAGCAGTTCTTC
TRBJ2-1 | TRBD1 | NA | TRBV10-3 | CAIKKDRGLNNEQFF | TGTGCCATCAAAAAGGACAGGGGGCTGAACAATGAGCAGTTCTTC
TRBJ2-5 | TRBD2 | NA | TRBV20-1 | CSAMPTAGVETQYF | TGCAGTGCTATGCCAACGGCGGGAGTAGAGACCCAGTACTTC
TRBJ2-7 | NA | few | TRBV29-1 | CSVAGRITYEQYF | TGCAGCGTTGCGGGCAGGATAACCTACGAGCAGTACTTC
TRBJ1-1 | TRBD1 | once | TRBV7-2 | CASSPGQGILAFF | TGTGCCAGCAGCCCGGGACAGGGGATTCTGGCTTTCTTT
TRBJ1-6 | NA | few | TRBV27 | CASSRRHLNSPLHF | TGTGCCAGCAGCCGACGGCACTTGAATTCACCCCTCCACTTT
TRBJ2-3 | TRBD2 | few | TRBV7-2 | CASSSSGSSTDTQYF | TGTGCCAGCAGCTCTAGCGGGTCTAGCACAGATACGCAGTATTTT
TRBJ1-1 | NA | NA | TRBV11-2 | CASSLLQGILSEAFF | TGTGCCAGCAGCTTATTGCAGGGAATCCTTTCCGAAGCTTTCTTT
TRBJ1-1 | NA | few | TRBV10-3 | CAISEERTEAFF | TGTGCCATCAGTGAAGAAAGGACTGAAGCTTTCTTT
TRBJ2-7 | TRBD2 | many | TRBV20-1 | CSAREGGKSYEQYF | TGCAGTGCTAGAGAGGGGGGGAAATCCTACGAGCAGTACTTC
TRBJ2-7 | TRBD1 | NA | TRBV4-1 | CASSQDEGTAYEQYF | TGCGCCAGCAGCCAAGATGAGGGGACAGCCTACGAGCAGTACTTC
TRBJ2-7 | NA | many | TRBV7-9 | CASTPGGVYEQYF | TGTGCCAGCACCCCGGGCGGCGTCTACGAGCAGTACTTC
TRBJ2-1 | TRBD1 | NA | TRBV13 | CASAGTAYNEQFF | TGTGCCAGCGCTGGGACAGCCTACAATGAGCAGTTCTTC
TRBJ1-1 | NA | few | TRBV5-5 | CASSIKIHRVDTEAFF | TGTGCCAGCAGCATCAAGATACACAGGGTTGACACTGAAGCTTTCTTT
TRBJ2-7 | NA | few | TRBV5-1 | CASSLSAGTSEQYF | TGCGCCAGCAGCTTGTCTGCGGGGACATCCGAGCAGTACTTC
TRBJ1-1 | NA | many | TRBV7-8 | CASSFRDGNTEAFF | TGTGCCAGCAGCTTTCGCGACGGTAACACTGAAGCTTTCTTT
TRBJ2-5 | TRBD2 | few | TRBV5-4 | CASSLTSGAQETQYF | TGTGCCAGCAGCTTGACTAGCGGGGCCCAAGAGACCCAGTACTTC
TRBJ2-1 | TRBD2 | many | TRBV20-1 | CSVITGLAGHGSYNEQFF | TGCAGTGTCATCACTGGACTAGCGGGGCACGGCTCCTACAATGAGCAGTTCTTC
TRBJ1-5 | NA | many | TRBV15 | CATSRMSNQPQHF | TGTGCCACCAGCAGAATGTCCAATCAGCCCCAGCATTTT
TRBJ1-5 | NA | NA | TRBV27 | CASSLLLNQPQHF | TGTGCCAGCAGTTTACTCCTAAATCAGCCCCAGCATTTT
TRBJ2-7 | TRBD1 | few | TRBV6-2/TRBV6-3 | CASGETWTGHEQYF | TGTGCCAGCGGGGAGACCTGGACAGGCCACGAGCAGTACTTC
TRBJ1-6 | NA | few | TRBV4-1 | CASSQGWGYNSPLHF | TGCGCCAGCAGCCAAGGGTGGGGATATAATTCACCCCTCCACTTT
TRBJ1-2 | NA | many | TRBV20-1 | CSAPADNYGYTF | TGCAGTGCTCCGGCGGATAACTATGGCTACACCTTC
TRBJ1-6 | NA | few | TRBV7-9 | CASSLLRGMESPLHF | TGTGCCAGCAGCTTATTGAGGGGTATGGAGTCACCCCTCCACTTT
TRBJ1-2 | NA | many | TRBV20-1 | CSARARSRNYGYTF | TGCAGTGCTAGGGCCCGGTCCCGTAACTATGGCTACACCTTC
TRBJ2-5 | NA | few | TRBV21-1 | CASSKGLNRGPGETQYF | TGTGCCAGCAGCAAAGGCCTAAACAGGGGGCCAGGAGAGACCCAGTACTTC
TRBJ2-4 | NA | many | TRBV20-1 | CSAGGGAKNIQYF | TGCAGTGCTGGAGGGGGAGCCAAAAACATTCAGTACTTC
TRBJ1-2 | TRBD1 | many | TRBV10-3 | CAIRDTGGRGYTF | TGTGCCATCAGGGATACAGGGGGCAGGGGCTACACCTTC
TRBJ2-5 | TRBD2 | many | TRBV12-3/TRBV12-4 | CASSTGTSTETQYF | TGTGCCAGCAGTACGGGGACTAGCACAGAGACCCAGTACTTC
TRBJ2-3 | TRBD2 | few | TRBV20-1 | CSARSLLAGAGIITDTQYF | TGCAGTGCTAGATCGCTCTTAGCGGGGGCCGGGATTATCACAGATACGCAGTATTTT